Following are 18 T cell receptor beta chains from one sample sequenced in a study of cytomegalovirus exposure and HLA in healthy donors. The PCR used 60 Vbeta and 13 Jbeta primers. The protocol was immunoSEQ multiplex PCR, while the TCRdb copy is restricted to in-frame clones and leaves out a portion. In the table there are 130,000 to 150,000 clones, around two thirds of which are singletons. Sequenced material: PBMCs. The receptors come from a woman younger than 30 in good health and CMV-seronegative.

The chain recombines TRBV6-1 with TRBJ1-2; the D is unclear. The length of the CDR3 is 13 residues. Trimming left V 6 bases short and J 0 bases short, with 8 bases between. Germline lookup yields CDR1 MNHNS and CDR2 SASEGT. As DNA, the CDR3 is TGTGCCAGCAGCCTCAGATCTAACTATGGCTACACCTTC. Protein sequence: CASSLRSNYGYTF.

The rearrangement links TRBV2 to TRBJ1-1; D gene ambiguous. CDR1 and CDR2 from the germline V gene are SNHLY and FYNNEI. CDR3 length: 17 residues. Trimming shortened V by 6 bases and J by 0 bases, and 20 bases separated the two germline ends. As DNA, the CDR3 is TGTGCCAGCAGCGGGTTCTCCTACTTTCGAATGAACACTGAAGCTTTCTTT. Translated: CASSGFSYFRMNTEAFF. The variable domain in full, with the rest retrieved from reference TRBV2 and TRBJ1-1, is EPEVTQTPSHQVTQMGQEVILRCVPISNHLYFYWYRQILGQKVEFLVSFYNNEISEKSEIFDDQFSVERPDGSNFTLKIRSTKLEDSAMYFCASSGFSYFRMNTEAFFGQGTRLTVV.

The CDR3: CASSAAGSDYNEQFF. In nucleotides, the CDR3 is TGCGCCAGCAGTGCAGCGGGGTCCGACTACAATGAGCAGTTCTTC. The V gene is TRBV10-1, the J gene TRBJ2-1; 7 bases line up with TRBD2. The CDR3 length is 15 residues. The V gene end was trimmed by 4 bases and the J gene end by 3 bases; junction bases not matched to a gene: 6. CDR1 WNHNN and CDR2 SYGVQD come from the germline V gene (reference sequence).

Note on this clone: The junction differs from germline at one of its ends, possibly a read error. Additional DNA sequences in this sample encode the identical CDR3. The chain uses TRBV30 and TRBJ1-2, with D perhaps TRBD1 (6 bases). The CDR3 runs 14 residues. The germline CDR1 and CDR2 sequences are GTSNPN and SVGIG (reference sequence). The CDR3 coding sequence is TGCGCCTGGACAGACAGTTCAGCTAACTATGGCTACACCTTC. Protein sequence: CAWTDSSANYGYTF.

The sample holds one count of this clone. The chain recombines TRBV4-1 with TRBJ2-1; 9 bases line up with TRBD2. Germline V lookup: CDR1 MGHRA, CDR2 YSYEKL. J was trimmed by 9 bases and V by 4 bases; bases with no gene match: 7. This CDR3 spans 14 amino acids. The CDR3 DNA follows: TGCGCCAGCAGCCGACTAGCGGAGGGGGGTGAGCAGTTCTTC. Translated: CASSRLAEGGEQFF.

This CDR3 reads CASNPTPGEIGGYTF. As DNA, the CDR3 is TGTGCCAGCAACCCAACTCCGGGGGAAATCGGTGGCTACACCTTC. The chain employs TRBV7-3 and TRBJ1-2; D might be TRBD1 (5 bases). V was pared by 7 bases and J by 7 bases, with 22 bases between. The germline gives CDR1 SGHTA, CDR2 FQGTGA. This CDR3 is built from 15 residues.

The table lists this clone with a few counts. J is TRBJ1-5 and V is TRBV4-1, with 8 bases lining up with TRBD1. CDR3 size: 16 residues. CDR1 is MGHRA and CDR2 is YSYEKL in the germline V gene. The J segment lost 2 bases and the V segment lost 4 bases, leaving 7 bases of the junction unmatched. For the CDR3, the DNA is TGCGCCAGCAGCCCGACAGGGGCGGTCGGCAATCAGCCCCAGCATTTT. Its translation: CASSPTGAVGNQPQHF.

The chain links TRBV6-6 to TRBJ2-7; 8 bases match TRBD1. The CDR3 runs to 16 residues. V gave up 0 bases and J gave up 1 base; unmatched junction bases: 5. The germline V gene has CDR1 MNHNY and CDR2 SVGAGI (reference sequence). The DNA of the CDR3 is TGTGCCAGCAGTTACTCGGACAGGGTACAATCCTACGAGCAGTACTTC. Protein product: CASSYSDRVQSYEQYF.

The rearrangement links TRBV7-2 to TRBJ1-1; no reliable D call. The germline CDR1 and CDR2 sequences are SGHTA and FQGNSA. Deletions cut 1 base from V and 5 bases from J, with 11 bases between. The length of the CDR3 is 14 residues. DNA for the CDR3: TGTGCCAGCAGCTTAGACGGGAGTGGGACTGAAGCTTTCTTT. Amino acid sequence: CASSLDGSGTEAFF.

This chain uses TRBV6-1 with TRBJ1-1, with a possible D match to TRBD1 (5 bases). V was trimmed by 4 bases and J by 1 base, leaving 13 bases between them. Germline V gene sequence: CDR1 MNHNS, CDR2 SASEGT. This CDR3 is built from 15 residues. The DNA for the CDR3 is TGTGCCAGCAGTGCCCTAGACAGAACGAACACTGAAGCTTTCTTT. This encodes CASSALDRTNTEAFF.

This clone was recorded a few times. The chain is built from TRBV6-1 and TRBJ2-1; 8 bases fit TRBD2. CDR1 and CDR2 (germline): MNHNS, SASEGT. V was clipped by 2 bases and J by 0 bases; unmatched bases: 6. CDR3 length: 17 amino acids. In nucleotides, the CDR3 is TGTGCCAGCAGTGAAATCGCGGGAGGACACTCCTACAATGAGCAGTTCTTC. Its translation is CASSEIAGGHSYNEQFF.

The J gene is TRBJ2-3, the V gene TRBV2; 15 nucleotides agree with TRBD2. The CDR3 is 18 amino acids. Looked up from germline, CDR1 is SNHLY and CDR2 is FYNNEI. J was trimmed by 1 base and V by 8 bases; bases with no gene match: 10. Here the CDR3 DNA reads TGTGCCAGCTTAGGACTAGCGGGAGGGCATTTGGGCACAGATACGCAGTATTTT. Its protein is CASLGLAGGHLGTDTQYF.

This clone was seen a few times. The chain has TRBV4-3 and TRBJ2-1, with a weak D call TRBD2 (5 bases). CDR1 and CDR2 (germline): LGHNA, YSLEER. V lost 1 base to trimming and J lost 2 bases, with 12 bases between them. This CDR3 spans 16 amino acids. The CDR3 coding sequence is TGCGCCAGCAGCCAAGTGGCACCCGGGACCTACAATGAGCAGTTCTTC. This translates into CASSQVAPGTYNEQFF.

The chain employs TRBV12-5 and TRBJ2-3; D unresolved. Trimming took off 1 base at V and 7 bases at J, with 9 bases between the two ends. The CDR3 has 13 amino acids. Germline V lookup: CDR1 LGHNT, CDR2 FRNRAP. The CDR3 DNA reads as TGTGCTAGTGGTTTGGACCCCGGGTATACGCAGTATTTT. Residues: CASGLDPGYTQYF.

The chain recombines TRBV10-1 with TRBJ2-5; D is uncertain. The DNA end favors TRBJ2-7, so the J call may be wrong. CDR1 and CDR2 (germline): WNHNN, SYGVQD (reference sequence). This CDR3 contains 17 residues. CDR3 residues: CASSEWKERSSSYEQYF. The CDR3 DNA reads TGCGCCAGCAGTGAGTGGAAGGAGCGTTCAAGCTCCTACGAGCAGTACTTC.

The chain employs TRBV28 and TRBJ2-1; 8 bases are shared with TRBD2. In germline, CDR1 is MDHEN, CDR2 SYDVKM. The CDR3 is 17 amino acids. V trimming: 5 bases; J trimming: 2 bases; junction bases outside the gene matches: 11. The CDR3 coding sequence is TGTGCCAGCAGTAATCGGACTAGCTCGAAAGCCTACAATGAGCAGTTCTTC. This sequence encodes CASSNRTSSKAYNEQFF.

This clone was counted once. The rearrangement uses TRBV28 and TRBJ1-3, with D unresolved. CDR1 is MDHEN, CDR2 SYDVKM, per germline. V was cut by 9 bases and J by 0 bases, with 12 bases left in between. CDR3 length equals 14 residues. The CDR3 region is CASERASSGNTIYF. In DNA form, the CDR3 reads TGTGCCAGTGAGAGGGCGAGCTCTGGAAACACCATATATTTT.

This chain connects TRBV5-1 to TRBJ2-3; 12 nucleotides agree with TRBD1. Losses at the gene ends were 0 bases for V and 5 bases for J; bases not matched to a gene: 7. The CDR3 totals 17 residues. CDR1 and CDR2 (germline): SGHRS, YFSETQ. The chain's CDR3 is CASSLAVGQGAIDTQYF. In DNA form, the CDR3 reads TGCGCCAGCAGCTTGGCTGTGGGACAGGGGGCGATAGATACGCAGTATTTT.